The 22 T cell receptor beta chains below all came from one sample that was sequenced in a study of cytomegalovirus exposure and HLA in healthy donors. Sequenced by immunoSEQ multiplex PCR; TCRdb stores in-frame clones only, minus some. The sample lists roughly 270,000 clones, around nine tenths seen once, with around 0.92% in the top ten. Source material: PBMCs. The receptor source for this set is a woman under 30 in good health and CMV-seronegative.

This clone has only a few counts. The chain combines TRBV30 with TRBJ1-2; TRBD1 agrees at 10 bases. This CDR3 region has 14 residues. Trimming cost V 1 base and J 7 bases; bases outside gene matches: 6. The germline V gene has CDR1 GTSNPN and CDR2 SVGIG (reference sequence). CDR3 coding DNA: TGTGCCTGGAGTGAAGACAGGGGGCGACGTGGCTACACCTTC. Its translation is CAWSEDRGRRGYTF.

The CDR3 DNA reads TGTGCCAGCTTGGGGCAGGGGACCCTCCACTTT. It is translated as CASLGQGTLHF. The chain employs TRBV2 and TRBJ1-6; possibly TRBD1 for D (6 bases). Trimming removed 8 bases from V and 14 bases from J, with 13 bases in between. This CDR3 is 11 amino acids long. Germline V lookup: CDR1 SNHLY, CDR2 FYNNEI.

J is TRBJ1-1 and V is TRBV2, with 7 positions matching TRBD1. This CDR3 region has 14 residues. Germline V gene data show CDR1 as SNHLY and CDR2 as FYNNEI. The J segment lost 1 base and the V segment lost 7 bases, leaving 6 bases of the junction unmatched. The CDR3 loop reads CASIRTGKNTEAFF. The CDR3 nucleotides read TGTGCCAGCATCCGGACAGGCAAGAACACTGAAGCTTTCTTT.

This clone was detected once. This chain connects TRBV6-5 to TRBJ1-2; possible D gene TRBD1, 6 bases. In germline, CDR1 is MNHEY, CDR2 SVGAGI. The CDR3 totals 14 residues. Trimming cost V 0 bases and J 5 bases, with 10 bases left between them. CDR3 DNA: TGTGCCAGCAGTTACTCCAGGACAGTTTATGGCTACACCTTC. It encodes CASSYSRTVYGYTF.

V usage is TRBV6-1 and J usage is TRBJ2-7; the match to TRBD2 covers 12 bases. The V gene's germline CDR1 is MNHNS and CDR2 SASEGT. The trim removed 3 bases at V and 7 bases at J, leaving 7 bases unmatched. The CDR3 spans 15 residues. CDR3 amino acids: CASSDRLAGVSEQYF. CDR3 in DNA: TGTGCCAGCAGTGATAGACTAGCGGGAGTGAGTGAGCAGTACTTC.

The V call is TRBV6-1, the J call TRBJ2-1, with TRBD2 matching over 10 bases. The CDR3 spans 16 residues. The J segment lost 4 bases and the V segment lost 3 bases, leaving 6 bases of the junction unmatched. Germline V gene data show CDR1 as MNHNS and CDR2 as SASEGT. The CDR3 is CASSEASGRGYNEQFF. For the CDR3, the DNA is TGTGCCAGCAGTGAGGCTAGCGGGAGAGGGTACAATGAGCAGTTCTTC.

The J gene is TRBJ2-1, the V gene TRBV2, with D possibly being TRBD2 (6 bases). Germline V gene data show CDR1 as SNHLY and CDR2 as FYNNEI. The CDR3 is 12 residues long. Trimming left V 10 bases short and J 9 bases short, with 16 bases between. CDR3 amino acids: CATGTGLREQFF. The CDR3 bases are TGTGCCACCGGGACTGGACTACGTGAGCAGTTCTTC.

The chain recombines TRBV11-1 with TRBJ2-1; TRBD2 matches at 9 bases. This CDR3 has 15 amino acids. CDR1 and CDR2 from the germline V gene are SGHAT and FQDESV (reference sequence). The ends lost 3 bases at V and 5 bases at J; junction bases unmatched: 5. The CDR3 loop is CASSFASGNDNEQFF. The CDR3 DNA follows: TGTGCCAGCAGCTTTGCTAGCGGGAACGACAATGAGCAGTTCTTC.

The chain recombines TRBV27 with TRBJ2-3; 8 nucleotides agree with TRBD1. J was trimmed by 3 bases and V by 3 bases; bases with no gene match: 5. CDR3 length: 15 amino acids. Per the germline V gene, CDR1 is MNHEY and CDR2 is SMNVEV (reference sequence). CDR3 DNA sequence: TGTGCCAGCAGTTTTGACAGGGGTGGGACAGATACGCAGTATTTT. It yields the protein CASSFDRGGTDTQYF.

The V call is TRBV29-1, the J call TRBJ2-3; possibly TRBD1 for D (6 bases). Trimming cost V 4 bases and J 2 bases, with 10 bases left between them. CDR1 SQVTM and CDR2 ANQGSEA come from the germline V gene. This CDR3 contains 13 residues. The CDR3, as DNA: TGCAGCGTTGCAGGACAGCTCACAGATACGCAGTATTTT. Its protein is CSVAGQLTDTQYF.

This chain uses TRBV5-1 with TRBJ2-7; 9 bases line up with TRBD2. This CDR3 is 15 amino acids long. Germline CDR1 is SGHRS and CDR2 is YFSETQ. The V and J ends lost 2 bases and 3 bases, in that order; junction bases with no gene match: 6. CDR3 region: CASSFGSSGVYEQYF. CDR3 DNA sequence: TGCGCCAGCAGCTTCGGGTCTAGCGGGGTCTACGAGCAGTACTTC. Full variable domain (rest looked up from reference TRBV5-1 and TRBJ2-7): KAGVTQTPRYLIKTRGQQVTLSCSPISGHRSVSWYQQTPGQGLQFLFEYFSETQRNKGNFPGRFSGRQFSNSRSEMNVSTLELGDSALYLCASSFGSSGVYEQYFGPGTRLTVT.

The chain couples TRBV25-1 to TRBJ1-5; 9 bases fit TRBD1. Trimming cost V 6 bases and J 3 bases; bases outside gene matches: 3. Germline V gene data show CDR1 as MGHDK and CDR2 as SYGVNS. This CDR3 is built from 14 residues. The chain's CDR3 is CASRGTGYNQPQHF. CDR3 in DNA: TGTGCCAGCAGGGGGACAGGGTACAATCAGCCCCAGCATTTT. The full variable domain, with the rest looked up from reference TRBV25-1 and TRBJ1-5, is EADIYQTPRYLVIGTGKKITLECSQTMGHDKMYWYQQDPGMELHLIHYSYGVNSTEKGDLSSESTVSRIRTEHFPLTLESARPSHTSQYLCASRGTGYNQPQHFGDGTRLSIL.

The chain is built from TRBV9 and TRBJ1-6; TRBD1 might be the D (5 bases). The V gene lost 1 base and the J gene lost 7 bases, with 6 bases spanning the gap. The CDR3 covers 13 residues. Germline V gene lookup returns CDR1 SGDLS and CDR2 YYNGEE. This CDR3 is CASSVRQNSPLHF. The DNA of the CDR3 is TGTGCCAGCAGCGTAAGACAGAATTCACCCCTCCACTTT.

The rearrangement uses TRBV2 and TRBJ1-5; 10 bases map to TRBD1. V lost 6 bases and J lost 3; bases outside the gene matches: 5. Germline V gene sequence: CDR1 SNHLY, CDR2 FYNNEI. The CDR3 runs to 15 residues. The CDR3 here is CASSQDRGHNQPQHF. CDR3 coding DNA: TGTGCCAGCAGCCAAGACAGGGGGCACAATCAGCCCCAGCATTTT.

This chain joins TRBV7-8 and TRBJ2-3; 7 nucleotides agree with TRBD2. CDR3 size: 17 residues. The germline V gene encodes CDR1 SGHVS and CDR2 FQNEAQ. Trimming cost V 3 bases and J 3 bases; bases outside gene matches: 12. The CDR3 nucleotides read TGTGCCAGCAGCTTCCCCCTCGGGGCGGGAGCGACAGATACGCAGTATTTT. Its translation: CASSFPLGAGATDTQYF.

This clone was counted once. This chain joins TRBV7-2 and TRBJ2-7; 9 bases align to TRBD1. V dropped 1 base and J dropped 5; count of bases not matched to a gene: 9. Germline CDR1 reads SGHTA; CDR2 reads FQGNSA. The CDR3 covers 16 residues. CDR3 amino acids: CASSLVPWTGENEQYF. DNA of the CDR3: TGTGCCAGCAGCTTAGTCCCCTGGACAGGGGAAAACGAGCAGTACTTC.

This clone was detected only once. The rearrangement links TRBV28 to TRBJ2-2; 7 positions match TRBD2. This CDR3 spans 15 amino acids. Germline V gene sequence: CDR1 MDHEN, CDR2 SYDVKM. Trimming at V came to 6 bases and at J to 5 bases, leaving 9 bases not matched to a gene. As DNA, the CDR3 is TGTGCCAGCAGGGGCCGCCGGGGAGGGACCGGGGAGCTGTTTTTT. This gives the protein CASRGRRGGTGELFF.

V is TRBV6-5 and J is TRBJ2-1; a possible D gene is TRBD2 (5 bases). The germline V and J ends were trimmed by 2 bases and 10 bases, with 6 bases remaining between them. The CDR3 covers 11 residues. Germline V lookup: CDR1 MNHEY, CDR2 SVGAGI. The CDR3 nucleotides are TGTGCCAGCAGTTACCCGGGAGAGCAGTTCTTC. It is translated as CASSYPGEQFF.

The chain's CDR3 is CASSRTGGGTEAFF. The CDR3 DNA reads TGTGCCAGCAGCCGAACAGGGGGAGGGACTGAAGCTTTCTTT. V is TRBV28 and J is TRBJ1-1, with 8 nucleotides matching TRBD1. The CDR3 totals 14 residues. CDR1 is MDHEN and CDR2 is SYDVKM in the germline V gene. The J segment lost 5 bases and the V segment lost 6 bases, leaving 8 bases of the junction unmatched.

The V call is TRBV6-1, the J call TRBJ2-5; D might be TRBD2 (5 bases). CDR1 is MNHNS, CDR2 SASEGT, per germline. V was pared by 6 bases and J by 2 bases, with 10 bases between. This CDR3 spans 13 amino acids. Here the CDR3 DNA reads TGTGCCAGCAGCGGGGAAAATCAAGAGACCCAGTACTTC. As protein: CASSGENQETQYF.

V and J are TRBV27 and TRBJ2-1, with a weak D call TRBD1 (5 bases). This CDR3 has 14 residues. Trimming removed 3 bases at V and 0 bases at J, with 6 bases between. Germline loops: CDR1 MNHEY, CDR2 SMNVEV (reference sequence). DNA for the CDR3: TGTGCCAGCAGTTTCACAGGCTCCTACAATGAGCAGTTCTTC. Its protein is CASSFTGSYNEQFF.

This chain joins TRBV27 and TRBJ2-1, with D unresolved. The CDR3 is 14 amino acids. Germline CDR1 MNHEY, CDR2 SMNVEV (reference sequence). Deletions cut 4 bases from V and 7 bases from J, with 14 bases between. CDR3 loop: CASSSYLRSNEQFF. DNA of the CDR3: TGTGCCAGCAGTTCCTATCTACGCTCGAATGAGCAGTTCTTC.